A selection of T cell receptor beta chains follows, all from one sample in a study of blood T cell repertoires in COVID-19. Assay: immunoSEQ multiplex PCR; the TCRdb copy retains only in-frame clones and omits some. The table records 250,000 to 300,000 clones, about 90% of them present only once. Sequencing was done on a sample of peripheral blood. These receptors originate from a woman in her seventies with COVID-19, enrolled during active disease. Each CDR3 is given without its conserved first and last residue. Clone size is not always given. Where it is, it says once, few, many or a class for expanded clones.

size: .
J: TRBJ1-3
V: TRBV6-5
CDR3: ASSQQGGGGNTIY

size: once
J: TRBJ2-5
V: TRBV5-4
CDR3: ASSLGHGETQY

size: .
J: TRBJ1-2
V: TRBV3-1/TRBV3-2
CDR3: ASSLEGSRGYT

size: .
J: TRBJ1-5
V: TRBV6-5
CDR3: ASSLGHSNQPQH

size: .
J: TRBJ1-6
V: TRBV7-2
CDR3: ASSLSGQEASPLH

size: .
J: TRBJ2-7
V: TRBV5-6
CDR3: ASSLEPGLKTYEQY

size: once
J: TRBJ2-3
V: TRBV7-9
CDR3: ASSSTRDRADTQY

size: .
J: TRBJ2-1
V: TRBV5-1
CDR3: ASSLAGQGYDEQF

size: .
J: TRBJ1-5
V: TRBV19
CDR3: ASSIGRYNQPQH

size: .
J: TRBJ2-3
V: TRBV6-2/TRBV6-3
CDR3: ASSYSGLAGGTDTQY

size: once
J: TRBJ2-2
V: TRBV7-6
CDR3: ASSLVEGTGELF

size: .
J: TRBJ2-7
V: TRBV5-4
CDR3: ASSKQGFNEQY

size: .
J: TRBJ2-1
V: TRBV7-3
CDR3: ASSPDRGSYNEQF

size: .
J: TRBJ2-5
V: TRBV19
CDR3: ASSLRTGEALETQY

size: once
J: TRBJ1-5
V: TRBV19
CDR3: ASSPLQDYSNQPQH

size: .
J: TRBJ2-2
V: TRBV6-5
CDR3: ASRSSGNYVGELF

size: .
J: TRBJ2-7
V: TRBV10-3
CDR3: AIGRAGSFYEQY

size: .
J: TRBJ1-6
V: TRBV6-5
CDR3: AGRGQGDSPLH

size: .
J: TRBJ2-7
V: TRBV30
CDR3: AWSTVLVSDYEQY

size: .
J: TRBJ1-2
V: TRBV28
CDR3: ASSPTGGYT

size: few
J: TRBJ2-2
V: TRBV27
CDR3: ASSATGTRITGELF

size: .
J: TRBJ2-1
V: TRBV28
CDR3: ASSFSTSTFSNEQF

size: few
J: TRBJ2-3
V: TRBV19
CDR3: ASSRRPAGGIGDTQY

size: .
J: TRBJ2-6
V: TRBV6-1
CDR3: ASSVGRGQGGANVLT

size: .
J: TRBJ1-1
V: TRBV28
CDR3: ASSLGLYAF

size: .
J: TRBJ2-4
V: TRBV3-1/TRBV3-2
CDR3: ASSNGLPTLAKNIQY

size: once
J: TRBJ2-7
V: TRBV5-1
CDR3: ASSLETDSPFEQY

size: .
J: TRBJ2-5
V: TRBV24-1
CDR3: ATRSETQY

size: .
J: TRBJ2-2
V: TRBV6-1
CDR3: ASSESGTSGANTGELF

size: .
J: TRBJ2-3
V: TRBV28
CDR3: ASSLLTERADTQY

size: .
J: TRBJ2-5
V: TRBV11-3
CDR3: ASSLDPETQY

size: few
J: TRBJ1-2
V: TRBV7-8
CDR3: ASSLADQGGGYT

size: .
J: TRBJ1-2
V: TRBV6-2/TRBV6-3
CDR3: ASSLTPTGDYGYT

size: .
J: TRBJ1-1
V: TRBV6-5
CDR3: ASRMTVNTEAF

size: .
J: TRBJ1-4
V: TRBV30
CDR3: AWSREGEKLF

size: .
J: TRBJ2-3
V: TRBV7-2
CDR3: ASSLGPQTSVDAQY